This TCR beta chain stems from a study of shared clonotypes between healthy human individuals. Overall study findings and caveats: Among the subsets, naive ones generally showed larger estimated richness than memory ones. Donors were few, which limited the genetic and exposure-history diversity represented.

Trimming removed 3 bases from V and 7 bases from J, with 13 bases in between. CDR3 size: 14 residues. The germline gives CDR1 LNHNV, CDR2 YYDKDF (reference sequence). Libraries were prepared by immunoSEQ multiplex PCR; TCRdb keeps only in-frame clonotypes and omits some of them. This sample has 600,000 to 800,000 clones, with about two thirds found just once. As for this clone: The antigen remains undetermined.

Donors had no recently reported acute infections or vaccinations and were HIV-negative. CD4+ cells yielded CD45RA+ naive and CD45RA-negative memory subsets. The genes are TRBV15 and TRBJ1-5; unclear D gene. The sequencing input was memory CD4+ T cells sorted from blood. The subset denotes: CD45RA-negative fraction. This clonotype was sampled from a woman aged 25 to 39 in good health. Here the CDR3 DNA reads TGTGCCACCAGCAGGATGAAGGGTGCGCAGCCCCAGCATTTT. Its protein product is CATSRMKGAQPQHF.